This T cell receptor (beta chain) was profiled in a study of OX40 agonist ivuxolimab in advanced cancers. Study-level background: The patients received ivuxolimab by intravenous route every 2 weeks at 0.01 to 10 mg/kg.

Regarding this clone: Its target is unknown.

Assay: immunoSEQ multiplex PCR; the TCRdb copy retains only in-frame clones and omits some. The repertoire has approximately 82,000 clones, about 85% of them found once; the top ten carry about 2.3%. The germline V gene has CDR1 KGHSH and CDR2 LQKENI. V was trimmed by 5 bases and J by 3 bases, leaving 16 bases between them. CDR3 length: 16 amino acids. Notes on the study in general: Among T cells, CD8+ cells averaged more expanded clones than CD4+ cells.

The rearrangement links TRBV18 to TRBJ1-4; D gene ambiguous. The sequences come from CD4+ or CD8+ T cells sorted from blood, collected in a trial of the OX40 agonist ivuxolimab. The TCR sequence derives from an adult with an advanced solid tumor such as melanoma, head and neck, liver or kidney cancer. The CDR3: CASSDPNSSSNEKLFF. CDR3 DNA: TGTGCCAGCTCAGACCCGAATTCCTCATCTAATGAAAAACTGTTTTTT.